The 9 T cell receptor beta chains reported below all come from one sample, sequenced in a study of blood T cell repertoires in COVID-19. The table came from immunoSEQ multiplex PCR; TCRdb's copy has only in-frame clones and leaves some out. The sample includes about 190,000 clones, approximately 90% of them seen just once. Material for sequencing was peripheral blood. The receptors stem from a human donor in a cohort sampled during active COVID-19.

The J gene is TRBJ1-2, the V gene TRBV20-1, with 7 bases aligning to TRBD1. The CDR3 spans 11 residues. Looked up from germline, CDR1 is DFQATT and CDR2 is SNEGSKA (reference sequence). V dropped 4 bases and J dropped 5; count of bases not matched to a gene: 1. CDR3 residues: CSATGGYGYTF. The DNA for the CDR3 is TGCAGTGCTACAGGGGGATATGGCTACACCTTC.

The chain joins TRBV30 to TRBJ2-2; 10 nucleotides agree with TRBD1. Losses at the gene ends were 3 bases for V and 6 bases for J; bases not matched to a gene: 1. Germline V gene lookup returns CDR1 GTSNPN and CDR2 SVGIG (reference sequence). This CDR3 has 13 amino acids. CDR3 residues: CAWRGQGAGELFF. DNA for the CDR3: TGTGCCTGGAGAGGACAGGGGGCCGGGGAGCTGTTTTTT.

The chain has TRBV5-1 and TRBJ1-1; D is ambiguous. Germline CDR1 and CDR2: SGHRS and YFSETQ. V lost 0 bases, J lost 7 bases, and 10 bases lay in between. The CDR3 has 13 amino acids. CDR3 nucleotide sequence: TGCGCCAGCAGCTTGGGAGGTGTGAGTGAAGCTTTCTTT. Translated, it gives CASSLGGVSEAFF.

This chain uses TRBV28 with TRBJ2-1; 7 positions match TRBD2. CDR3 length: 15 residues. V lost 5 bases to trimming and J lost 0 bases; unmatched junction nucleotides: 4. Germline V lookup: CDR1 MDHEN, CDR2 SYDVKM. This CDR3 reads CASSPLAVSYNEQFF. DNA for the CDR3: TGTGCCAGCAGTCCCCTAGCGGTCTCCTACAATGAGCAGTTCTTC.

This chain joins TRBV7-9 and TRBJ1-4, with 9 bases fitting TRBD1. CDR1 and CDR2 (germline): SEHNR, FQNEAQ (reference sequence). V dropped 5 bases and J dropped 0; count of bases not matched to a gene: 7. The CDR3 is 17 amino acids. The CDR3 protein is CASSPGTGLATNEKLFF. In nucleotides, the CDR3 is TGTGCCAGCAGCCCCGGGACAGGGCTTGCAACTAATGAAAAACTGTTTTTT.

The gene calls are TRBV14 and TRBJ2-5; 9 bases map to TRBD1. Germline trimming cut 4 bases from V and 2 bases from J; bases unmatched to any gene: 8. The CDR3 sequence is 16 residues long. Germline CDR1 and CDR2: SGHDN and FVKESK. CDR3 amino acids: CASSPWGTGPQETQYF. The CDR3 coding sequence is TGTGCCAGCAGCCCCTGGGGGACAGGGCCACAAGAGACCCAGTACTTC.

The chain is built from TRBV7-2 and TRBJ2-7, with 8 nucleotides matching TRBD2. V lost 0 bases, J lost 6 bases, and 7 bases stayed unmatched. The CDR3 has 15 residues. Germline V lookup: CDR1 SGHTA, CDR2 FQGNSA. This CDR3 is CASSLAFGGGSEQYF. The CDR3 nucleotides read TGTGCCAGCAGCTTAGCTTTTGGCGGGGGGAGCGAGCAGTACTTC.

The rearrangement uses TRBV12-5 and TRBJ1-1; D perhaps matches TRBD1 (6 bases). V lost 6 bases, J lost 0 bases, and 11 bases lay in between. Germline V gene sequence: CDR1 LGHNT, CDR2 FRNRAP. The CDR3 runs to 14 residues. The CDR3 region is CASGWGHLNTEAFF. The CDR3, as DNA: TGTGCTAGTGGCTGGGGACACTTGAACACTGAAGCTTTCTTT.

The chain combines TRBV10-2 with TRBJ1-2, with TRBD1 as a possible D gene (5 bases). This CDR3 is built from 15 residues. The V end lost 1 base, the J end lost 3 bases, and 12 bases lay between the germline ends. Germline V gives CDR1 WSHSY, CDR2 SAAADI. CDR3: CASSEYPQGYYGYTF. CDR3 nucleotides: TGCGCCAGCAGTGAGTACCCCCAGGGCTACTATGGCTACACCTTC.